A selection of T cell receptor beta chains follows, all from one sample in a study of blood T cell repertoires in COVID-19. Profiling relied on immunoSEQ multiplex PCR, and the TCRdb table lists in-frame clones only, not all of them. The data contain around 200,000 clones, 89% of them singletons. The sequenced sample consisted of PBMCs or T cells enriched from blood (not recorded which). The receptors derive from a woman in her late teens or twenties who had recovered from COVID-19. CDR3s leave out the opening cysteine and the closing phenylalanine or tryptophan. The order of the fields is V gene, CDR3 protein.

>TRBV5-1
ASSFKLAGDEQY
>TRBV5-1
ASSLTGGNYNEQF
>TRBV7-3
ASSADRGSYNEQF
>TRBV5-4
ASRGSGQRTDTQY
>TRBV20-1
SASPEDRSYGYT
>TRBV12-3/TRBV12-4
ASTQTGNTEAF
>TRBV19
ASSTGFMGPYEQY
>TRBV28
AKLARPAPSGANVLT
>TRBV5-1
ASSLTSLNEQY
>TRBV11-2
ASSSRRGFEAF
>TRBV14
ASSPRQGASTDTQY
>TRBV6-4
ASSDSTSGNNEQF
>TRBV6-5
ASSRAQETQY
>TRBV28
ASSPPWRGNYGYT
>TRBV5-6
ASSYSGQVSYEQY
>TRBV28
ASSFSGRGYEQY
>TRBV19
ASSQLQGNTEAF
>TRBV27
ASSSGTSAVNEQF
>TRBV5-1
ASSLELAGYNEQF
>TRBV27
ASSLVAGESYNEQF
>TRBV28
ASSLDTTYGYT
>TRBV3-1/TRBV3-2
ASSEGLAGETQY
>TRBV9
ASSPHNRLDTEAF
>TRBV15
ATRAGTGDRLEQY
>TRBV19
ASSIWLAGEETQY
>TRBV6-2/TRBV6-3
ASSTPGQGSYEQY
>TRBV12-5
ASAEGGPADTQY
>TRBV4-1
ASSPGRNQPQH
>TRBV5-1
ASSLTGGLVDTQY
>TRBV30
AWSVDRESTEAF
>TRBV7-2
ASSFRVSGGGGGYT
>TRBV10-3
AISESDSSYNEQF
>TRBV5-6
ASSLGLALSTDTQY
>TRBV28
ASSLPQHFTEAF
>TRBV30
AWRRQGLEKLF
>TRBV30
AWSAGGYEQY
>TRBV5-1
ASRAAGTGLEQY
>TRBV7-2
ASGTRALSSYEQY
>TRBV28
ASMRYWNTDTQY
>TRBV6-6
ASSRLAAWNTGELF
>TRBV13
ASSSRGTGITYEQY
>TRBV4-2
ASSPLAAGIEAF
>TRBV5-1
ASSGRQGQETQY
>TRBV27
ASRSGNQPQH
>TRBV10-3
AISESGAGDGYEQY
>TRBV3-1/TRBV3-2
ASGGTSGTGELF